The source of this T cell receptor beta chain is a study of identical twins. Study conclusions and caveats: Researchers reported excess low generation probability among twin-shared out-of-frame alpha sequences. Not following the same donors, the study drew its conclusions from cross-sectional statistical analysis.

TCRdb passed the 5' RACE reads through MiXCR, listing each CDR3 protein once. The sample lists some 1,600,000 distinct CDR3 sequences, around a third occurring once. For this clonotype: The target antigen is unknown.

Healthy Caucasians were all of the donors. V lost 3 bases and J lost 2; bases outside the gene matches: 13. The CDR3 contains 18 residues. The germline V gene encodes CDR1 LGHDT and CDR2 YNNKEL (reference sequence). The origin of this receptor is a newborn girl in good health. The sample consisted of cord blood. The rearrangement joins TRBV3-1 to TRBJ2-3, with 8 bases that match TRBD2. The CDR3 DNA reads as TGTGCCAGCAGCCATAATACGGGACTAGTGTGGCTCACAGATACGCAGTATTTT. Translating it yields CASSHNTGLVWLTDTQYF.